Presented here are 31 T cell receptor beta chains from one specimen sequenced in a study of cytomegalovirus exposure and HLA in healthy donors. The PCR ran on 60 Vbeta and 13 Jbeta primers. Here immunoSEQ multiplex PCR was the method, and the copy in TCRdb shows in-frame clones only, minus some. The table includes over 150,000 clones, about 68% detected once. The sequenced sample consisted of PBMCs. The source of these receptors is a man between 18 and 29 years old in good health and CMV-seronegative.

The chain has TRBV2 and TRBJ2-7; D possibly corresponds to TRBD1 (7 bases). V was shortened by 4 bases and J by 0 bases, with 19 bases between the two germline ends. The CDR3 is 17 residues long. Germline lookup yields CDR1 SNHLY and CDR2 FYNNEI. CDR3 sequence (DNA): TGTGCCAGCAGTGCCCCAGTGGAGGGGGCGGACTCCTACGAGCAGTACTTC. Amino acids: CASSAPVEGADSYEQYF.

This clone was seen more than once but under ten times. The rearrangement links TRBV21-1 to TRBJ2-7; the table assigns TRBD2, which was not confirmed against the DNA. TRBV21-1 corresponds to a pseudogene. This CDR3 has 12 residues. The CDR3, as DNA: TGTGCCAGCAGCAAATTAGCTAACGAGCAGTACTTC. Its protein is CASSKLANEQYF.

The J gene is TRBJ1-4, the V gene TRBV4-1; D is unclear. Trimming removed 2 bases from V and 7 bases from J, with 17 bases in between. CDR1 is MGHRA, CDR2 YSYEKL, per germline. The CDR3 extends over 16 amino acids. The CDR3 sequence: CASSQPYQVVGEKLFF. In nucleotides, the CDR3 is TGCGCCAGCAGCCAACCATACCAGGTGGTGGGTGAAAAACTGTTTTTT.

The chain employs TRBV23-1 and TRBJ2-2, with D possibly TRBD2 on 6 matching bases. TRBV23-1 is an ORF for which the function is uncertain. The CDR3 is 16 residues long. Trimming removed 0 bases from V and 4 bases from J, with 12 bases in between. The CDR3, as DNA: TGCGCCAGCAGTCAATCAGGAGGGGCTTCCACCGGGGAGCTGTTTTTT. Protein product: CASSQSGGASTGELFF.

The V and J genes are TRBV28 and TRBJ1-2; no clear D gene. Germline CDR1 MDHEN, CDR2 SYDVKM. V was pared by 4 bases and J by 8 bases, with 8 bases between. The CDR3 has 11 residues. The CDR3 DNA sequence: TGTGCCAGCAGTTCGAGATGGGGCTACACCTTC. Protein sequence: CASSSRWGYTF.

The chain combines TRBV4-1 with TRBJ2-1; 12 bases match TRBD2. CDR1 MGHRA and CDR2 YSYEKL come from the germline V gene. The CDR3 extends over 16 amino acids. J lost 7 bases, V lost 1 base, and 5 bases had no gene match. The CDR3 reads CASSQVRTSGKNEQFF. For the CDR3, the DNA is TGCGCCAGCAGCCAAGTTCGGACTAGCGGGAAAAATGAGCAGTTCTTC.

The chain uses TRBV28 and TRBJ2-5; D gene ambiguous. The last part of the DNA fits TRBJ2-7 better; the J call may be wrong. The germline CDR1 and CDR2 sequences are MDHEN and SYDVKM. CDR3 length equals 12 residues. CDR3 residues: CASRIPSYEQYF. In nucleotides, the CDR3 is TGTGCCAGCAGAATACCCTCCTACGAGCAGTACTTC.

V and J are TRBV6-6 and TRBJ2-2, with 8 bases aligning to TRBD1. The germline V gene encodes CDR1 MNHNY and CDR2 SVGAGI (reference sequence). The CDR3 is 14 residues long. Trimming took 5 bases from V and 5 from J; bases not matched to a gene: 4. CDR3 sequence: CASSTTGDTGELFF. CDR3 DNA: TGTGCCAGCAGTACGACAGGGGATACCGGGGAGCTGTTTTTT.

In this sample, this clone turned up a few times. The chain carries TRBV7-2 and TRBJ2-5; TRBD2 aligns across 7 bases. The better agreement between TRBJ2-7 and the DNA end casts doubt on the J call. Germline CDR1 is SGHTA and CDR2 is FQGNSA. This CDR3 is built from 15 residues. CDR3 loop: CASSPNPGLTYEQYF. Written as DNA, the CDR3 is TGTGCCAGCAGCCCCAACCCGGGACTAACCTACGAGCAGTACTTC.

The chain employs TRBV11-2 and TRBJ2-7; 9 bases line up with TRBD1. The CDR3 is 14 amino acids. CDR1 is SGHAT and CDR2 is FQNNGV in the germline V gene. V was pared by 5 bases and J by 3 bases, with 5 bases of the junction left unmatched. The CDR3 DNA reads TGTGCCAGCAGCGTGGGACAGGGTGGCTACGAGCAGTACTTC. Its protein product is CASSVGQGGYEQYF.

The chain has TRBV29-1 and TRBJ2-2; the D is unclear. The CDR3 is made up of 11 amino acids. Trimming left V 4 bases short and J 7 bases short, with 7 bases between. Germline V gene data show CDR1 as SQVTM and CDR2 as ANQGSEA. The CDR3 spells CSVVRVGELFF. Here the CDR3 DNA reads TGCAGCGTTGTCCGGGTCGGGGAGCTGTTTTTT.

The rearrangement links TRBV10-3 to TRBJ2-7; 8 bases are shared with TRBD2. Germline values: CDR1 ENHRY, CDR2 SYGVKD. The CDR3 totals 15 residues. V shed 8 bases, J shed 1 base, and the junction held 10 bases outside the gene matches. Written as DNA, the CDR3 is TGTGCCATCTCCATAGGGGCGGGAGGATCCTACGAGCAGTACTTC. It encodes CAISIGAGGSYEQYF.

V usage is TRBV6-5 and J usage is TRBJ2-3; possibly TRBD2 for D (5 bases). Trimming took off 5 bases at V and 3 bases at J, with 15 bases between the two ends. The CDR3 runs 15 residues. Germline assignment: CDR1 MNHEY and CDR2 SVGAGI. This CDR3 is CASSGRGLWTDTQYF. The CDR3 bases are TGTGCCAGCAGTGGACGCGGGCTTTGGACAGATACGCAGTATTTT.

The chain combines TRBV28 with TRBJ2-3; 8 nucleotides line up with TRBD1. V dropped 10 bases and J dropped 3; count of bases not matched to a gene: 15. CDR1 MDHEN and CDR2 SYDVKM come from the germline V gene. This CDR3 has 16 residues. The CDR3 DNA is TGTGCCACATATAACTGGCAGGGGGCGCGGACAGATACGCAGTATTTT. Protein sequence: CATYNWQGARTDTQYF.

This chain links TRBV29-1 with TRBJ1-5, with D unresolved. This CDR3 is 13 amino acids long. Germline V gives CDR1 SQVTM, CDR2 ANQGSEA. The V end lost 7 bases, the J end lost 7 bases, and 17 bases lay between the germline ends. CDR3 residues: CSAKEGIGQPQHF. The CDR3 nucleotides are TGCAGCGCTAAGGAGGGAATTGGGCAGCCCCAGCATTTT.

The CDR3 loop reads CASGTGRQGLAPETQYF. The CDR3 DNA reads TGTGCCAGTGGCACAGGGAGGCAGGGACTAGCGCCCGAGACCCAGTACTTC. The gene calls are TRBV19 and TRBJ2-5; TRBD2 matches at 10 bases. CDR1 is LNHDA, CDR2 SQIVND, per germline (reference sequence). With V trimmed by 8 bases and J by 5 bases, 17 bases remained unmatched. This CDR3 region has 17 residues. Based on the CDR3 plus reference TRBV19 and TRBJ2-5, the full variable domain is DGGITQSPKYLFRKEGQNVTLSCEQNLNHDAMYWYRQDPGQGLRLIYYSQIVNDFQKGDIAEGYSVSREKKESFPLTVTSAQKNPTAFYLCASGTGRQGLAPETQYFGPGTRLLVL.

This chain connects TRBV20-1 to TRBJ2-1; the D is unclear. Germline CDR1 DFQATT, CDR2 SNEGSKA (reference sequence). V gave up 0 bases and J gave up 10 bases, with 7 bases separating them. CDR3 length: 11 amino acids. CDR3 bases: TGCAGTGCTAGAGATCGAGAGGAGCAGTTCTTC. Its protein product is CSARDREEQFF.

The rearrangement links TRBV6-5 to TRBJ2-7; no clear D gene. The CDR3 contains 13 residues. With 2 bases removed from V and 4 bases from J, the gap between germline ends came to 9 bases. Germline V gene data show CDR1 as MNHEY and CDR2 as SVGAGI. CDR3 sequence reads: CASSYEASYEQYF. DNA of the CDR3: TGTGCCAGCAGTTACGAGGCCTCGTACGAGCAGTACTTC.

In regard to this clone: The junction and the germline gene differ at one end; a read error may be behind it. Other DNA sequences in the same sample also yield this CDR3. This chain links TRBV5-1 with TRBJ2-1; TRBD2 is a possible D gene (5 bases). Germline-derived CDR1 and CDR2 are SGHRS and YFSETQ. This CDR3 has 16 amino acids. CDR3 nucleotides: TGCGCCAGCAGCTTGGATGTAGCAGAGGGCTACAATGAACAGTTCTTC. This translates into CASSLDVAEGYNEQFF.

V usage is TRBV5-6 and J usage is TRBJ1-5; 11 bases match TRBD1. The germline V gene encodes CDR1 SGHDT and CDR2 YYEEEE. The CDR3 runs 14 residues. J gave up 5 bases and V 6 bases, and 4 bases lay outside the gene matches. In nucleotides, the CDR3 is TGTGCCAGCACCATGGGACAGGGGGATCAGCCCCAGCATTTT. Translating gives CASTMGQGDQPQHF. The full variable domain, with the rest looked up from reference TRBV5-6 and TRBJ1-5, is DAGVTQSPTHLIKTRGQQVTLRCSPKSGHDTVSWYQQALGQGPQFIFQYYEEEERQRGNFPDRFSGHQFPNYSSELNVNALLLGDSALYLCASTMGQGDQPQHFGDGTRLSIL.

The gene calls are TRBV19 and TRBJ2-3; 7 nucleotides align to TRBD1. The CDR3 runs to 14 residues. Germline lookup yields CDR1 LNHDA and CDR2 SQIVND (reference sequence). V shed 5 bases and J 3 bases; nucleotides not matched to a gene: 5. In DNA form, the CDR3 reads TGTGCCAGTAGTTTATACAGGGGAACAGATACGCAGTATTTT. It yields the protein CASSLYRGTDTQYF.

Only a few counts were recorded for this clone. This chain joins TRBV25-1 and TRBJ1-1; TRBD1 is a possible D gene (6 bases). This CDR3 contains 14 residues. The V and J ends lost 5 bases and 7 bases respectively, with 17 bases between them. CDR1 is MGHDK and CDR2 is SYGVNS in the germline V gene. In nucleotides, the CDR3 is TGTGCCAGCAGTTGGACAGAGATCCACCATGAAGCTTTCTTT. Translation gives CASSWTEIHHEAFF.

This clone was detected a few times. This rearrangement joins TRBV30 to TRBJ2-2; 9 positions match TRBD2. Germline CDR1 GTSNPN, CDR2 SVGIG (reference sequence). V trimming: 4 bases; J trimming: 5 bases; junction bases outside the gene matches: 5. CDR3 length: 14 amino acids. The CDR3 nucleotides read TGTGCCTGGAACAACCTAGCGGGGACCGGGGAGCTGTTTTTT. Translated, it gives CAWNNLAGTGELFF.

This chain joins TRBV7-2 and TRBJ2-7; tentatively, D is TRBD1 (6 bases). The V and J ends lost 5 bases and 0 bases respectively, with 14 bases between them. CDR1 is SGHTA and CDR2 is FQGNSA in the germline V gene. The CDR3 runs 15 residues. The CDR3 DNA sequence: TGTGCCAGCAGCCCATCCGGGACATACTCCTACGAGCAGTACTTC. Amino acid sequence: CASSPSGTYSYEQYF.

The V and J genes are TRBV28 and TRBJ2-3; 8 nucleotides line up with TRBD2. The CDR3 runs to 15 residues. Germline V lookup: CDR1 MDHEN, CDR2 SYDVKM. Trimming took 5 bases from V and 3 from J; bases not matched to a gene: 7. CDR3 nucleotides: TGTGCCAGCAGTCCGGCGGCGGGAGGAACAGATACGCAGTATTTT. Encoded protein: CASSPAAGGTDTQYF.

The CDR3 protein is CSVRTSGGSYNEQFF. The DNA of the CDR3 is TGCAGCGTTAGGACTAGCGGGGGGTCCTACAATGAGCAGTTCTTC. The J gene is TRBJ2-1, the V gene TRBV29-1; 14 bases agree with TRBD2. The V gene's germline CDR1 is SQVTM and CDR2 ANQGSEA. Trimming cost V 5 bases and J 1 base; bases outside gene matches: 1. The CDR3 loop spans 15 amino acids.

This chain uses TRBV6-1 with TRBJ2-7; D call uncertain. Germline values: CDR1 MNHNS, CDR2 SASEGT. The CDR3 consists of 12 residues. V was shortened by 7 bases and J by 7 bases, with 14 bases between the two germline ends. The chain's CDR3 is CASTLRQDEQYF. CDR3 nucleotides: TGTGCCAGCACCCTAAGGCAGGATGAGCAGTACTTC.

This clone was seen a single time. One end of the junction is discordant with germline, which a read error may explain. This chain connects TRBV29-1 to TRBJ2-1, with 8 nucleotides matching TRBD1. The CDR3 spans 13 residues. From germline, CDR1 is SQVTM and CDR2 ANQGSEA. The CDR3 sequence: CSAEQGGYNEQFF. The CDR3 DNA reads as TGCAGCGCTGAACAGGGGGGCTACAATGAGCAGTTCTTC.

V and J are TRBV19 and TRBJ1-2; D is perhaps TRBD1 (6 bases). In germline, CDR1 is LNHDA, CDR2 SQIVND (reference sequence). The CDR3 is made up of 14 amino acids. Trimming pared 6 bases from V and 0 bases from J, leaving 11 bases between. The CDR3 is CASRPDSPNYGYTF. DNA of the CDR3: TGTGCCAGTAGGCCGGACAGTCCTAACTATGGCTACACCTTC.

This chain connects TRBV6-1 to TRBJ2-7; TRBD1 is a possible D gene (6 bases). V lost 6 bases to trimming and J lost 3 bases, with 18 bases between them. The CDR3 covers 15 residues. Germline V CDR1 and CDR2: MNHNS, SASEGT. DNA for the CDR3: TGTGCCAGCAGGTCACAGGGCTCCTCCCTCTACGAGCAGTACTTC. Residues: CASRSQGSSLYEQYF.

The chain links TRBV5-5 to TRBJ2-5; possibly TRBD2 for D (6 bases). From germline, CDR1 is SGHKS and CDR2 YYEKEE (reference sequence). V lost 4 bases and J lost 5, with 15 bases in between. The CDR3 is 14 amino acids. This CDR3 reads CASSASPGGETQYF. The CDR3 DNA reads as TGTGCCAGCAGCGCTAGTCCTGGAGGGGAGACCCAGTACTTC.